One sample yielded the 16 T cell receptor beta chains listed below, sequenced in a study of control samples from healthy donors and cancer patients. This table comes from immunoSEQ multiplex PCR, and its TCRdb copy is limited to in-frame clones, with some not included. The sample lists approximately 170,000 clones; 90% to 95% were seen once. The material sequenced was blood. The origin of the receptors is a woman aged 30 to 39 in good health.

This chain uses TRBV7-9 with TRBJ1-5; D is possibly TRBD1 (5 bases). V was cut by 1 base and J by 6 bases, with 10 bases left in between. This CDR3 is built from 14 residues. Germline CDR1 and CDR2: SEHNR and FQNEAQ (reference sequence). The CDR3 DNA follows: TGTGCCAGCAGCTTAGGGGGGGTCGGTCAGCCCCAGCATTTT. Encoded protein: CASSLGGVGQPQHF.

The genes are TRBV21-1 and TRBJ1-1. TRBV21-1 has pseudogene status. The CDR3 covers 14 residues. CDR3 amino acids: CASSKVLQNTEAFF. The CDR3 coding sequence is TGTGCCAGCAGCAAAGTCCTTCAGAACACTGAAGCTTTCTTT.

This chain links TRBV11-2 with TRBJ1-6; TRBD1 aligns across 7 bases. This CDR3 spans 13 amino acids. Germline CDR1 and CDR2: SGHAT and FQNNGV. V lost 4 bases, J lost 7 bases, and 1 base stayed unmatched. The CDR3 region is CASSSGGNSPLHF. The CDR3 DNA reads as TGTGCCAGCAGCTCAGGGGGAAATTCACCCCTCCACTTT.

The chain combines TRBV19 with TRBJ2-1; TRBD1 aligns across 9 bases. Per the germline V gene, CDR1 is LNHDA and CDR2 is SQIVND (reference sequence). The CDR3 runs to 16 residues. V gave up 5 bases and J gave up 0 bases; unmatched junction bases: 5. As DNA, the CDR3 is TGTGCCAGTAGTCCTCCGACAGGGGGCTCCTACAATGAGCAGTTCTTC. It codes for CASSPPTGGSYNEQFF.

The rearrangement joins TRBV6-1 to TRBJ1-5, with TRBD1 matching 7 bases. Losses at the gene ends were 0 bases for V and 6 bases for J; bases not matched to a gene: 5. The CDR3 is 15 amino acids. Germline lookup yields CDR1 MNHNS and CDR2 SASEGT. The DNA of the CDR3 is TGTGCCAGCAGTGAAGCGTTGTCAGGGGGTCAGCCCCAGCATTTT. Protein sequence: CASSEALSGGQPQHF.

V gene TRBV19 combines with J gene TRBJ2-7, with 13 bases lining up with TRBD2. Germline trimming cut 6 bases from V and 0 bases from J; bases unmatched to any gene: 2. The CDR3 has 15 amino acids. Germline assignment: CDR1 LNHDA and CDR2 SQIVND (reference sequence). CDR3 residues: CASSRTSGSSYEQYF. In DNA, the CDR3 is TGTGCCAGTAGCCGGACTAGCGGGAGCTCCTACGAGCAGTACTTC.

This rearrangement joins TRBV25-1 to TRBJ2-1, with a possible D match to TRBD1 (6 bases). The CDR3 covers 14 residues. Germline CDR1 is MGHDK and CDR2 is SYGVNS. Trimming cost V 3 bases and J 5 bases, with 11 bases left between them. The CDR3 here is CASSEGASHNEQFF. Here the CDR3 DNA reads TGTGCCAGCAGTGAGGGGGCGTCACACAATGAGCAGTTCTTC.

The CDR3 sequence: CASSPGTGSGNTIYF. CDR3 DNA sequence: TGTGCCAGCAGTCCCGGGACAGGGTCTGGAAACACCATATATTTT. The rearrangement joins TRBV27 to TRBJ1-3, with TRBD1 matching 9 bases. Germline V lookup: CDR1 MNHEY, CDR2 SMNVEV (reference sequence). The CDR3 has 15 residues. Germline trimming cut 5 bases from V and 1 base from J; bases unmatched to any gene: 3.

The chain links TRBV7-3 to TRBJ1-1, with a tentative D call TRBD1 (5 bases). Germline V lookup: CDR1 SGHTA, CDR2 FQGTGA. The V and J ends lost 2 bases and 8 bases respectively, with 12 bases between them. The CDR3 runs to 13 residues. In DNA, the CDR3 is TGTGCCAGCAGCTTATCCCCGACAGCGGAAGCTTTCTTT. Translation gives CASSLSPTAEAFF. Using reference TRBV7-3 and TRBJ1-1 for the parts outside the CDR3, the full variable domain is GAGVSQTPSNKVTEKGKYVELRCDPISGHTALYWYRQSLGQGPEFLIYFQGTGAADDSGLPNDRFFAVRPEGSVSTLKIQRTERGDSAVYLCASSLSPTAEAFFGQGTRLTVV.

The CDR3 is CASSPPSGGNEQFF. CDR3 in DNA: TGTGCCAGCAGTCCCCCTAGCGGGGGGAATGAGCAGTTCTTC. This chain uses TRBV6-5 with TRBJ2-1; 11 nucleotides agree with TRBD2. CDR3 length: 14 residues. V lost 5 bases to trimming and J lost 7 bases; unmatched junction nucleotides: 4. Germline CDR1 MNHEY, CDR2 SVGAGI.

The V call is TRBV6-5, the J call TRBJ1-4; 8 bases are a match to TRBD1. The trim removed 6 bases at V and 0 bases at J, leaving 3 bases unmatched. The germline gives CDR1 MNHEY, CDR2 SVGAGI. The CDR3 has 15 amino acids. The CDR3: CASSTGGATNEKLFF. The CDR3 region has the DNA TGTGCCAGCAGCACAGGGGGGGCAACTAATGAAAAACTGTTTTTT.

This chain joins TRBV7-2 and TRBJ1-6; the D gene is possibly TRBD1 (5 bases). Trimming took 5 bases from V and 10 from J, leaving 12 bases between them. CDR1 and CDR2 from the germline V gene are SGHTA and FQGNSA. The CDR3 extends over 13 amino acids. CDR3 coding DNA: TGTGCCAGCAGCCCCCCCAGGGTATCACCCCTCCACTTT. Translation: CASSPPRVSPLHF. The full variable domain, its missing parts supplied by reference TRBV7-2 and TRBJ1-6, is GAGVSQSPSNKVTEKGKDVELRCDPISGHTALYWYRQSLGQGLEFLIYFQGNSAPDKSGLPSDRFSAERTGGSVSTLTIQRTQQEDSAVYLCASSPPRVSPLHFGNGTRLTVT.

V is TRBV5-1 and J is TRBJ1-4, with TRBD1 as a possible D gene (6 bases). There are 14 residues in the CDR3. Germline lookup yields CDR1 SGHRS and CDR2 YFSETQ. With 2 bases removed from V and 3 bases from J, the gap between germline ends came to 8 bases. CDR3 DNA: TGCGCCAGCAGCTTACAGGGTTCTAATGAAAAACTGTTTTTT. As protein: CASSLQGSNEKLFF.

As to this clone: The sample carries other DNA sequences with the same CDR3. The chain has TRBV18 and TRBJ1-1, with TRBD1 matching over 7 bases. CDR3 length: 13 residues. Germline V gene sequence: CDR1 KGHSH, CDR2 LQKENI. Trimming removed 4 bases from V and 1 base from J; junction bases left unmatched: 0. The CDR3 DNA sequence: TGTGCCAGCTCACGACAGGGGAACACTGAAGCTTTCTTT. It yields the protein CASSRQGNTEAFF. The full variable domain, rest sourced from reference TRBV18 and TRBJ1-1, is NAGVMQNPRHLVRRRGQEARLRCSPMKGHSHVYWYRQLPEEGLKFMVYLQKENIIDESGMPKERFSAEFPKEGPSILRIQQVVRGDSAAYFCASSRQGNTEAFFGQGTRLTVV.

About this clone itself: The junction and the germline gene differ at one end; a read error may be behind it. The J gene is TRBJ1-6, the V gene TRBV6-1, with a tentative D call TRBD1 (5 bases). Germline CDR1 and CDR2: MNHNS and SASEGT. CDR3 length: 15 residues. The CDR3 DNA reads as TGCGCCAGCAGGGACGGGAGCTCCTATAATTCACCCCTCCACTTT. As protein: CASRDGSSYNSPLHF.

As for this clone: Additional DNA sequences in this sample encode the identical CDR3. This chain connects TRBV19 to TRBJ2-7; 8 bases are a match to TRBD1. This CDR3 is built from 13 residues. V shed 4 bases and J 3 bases; nucleotides not matched to a gene: 2. Germline-derived CDR1 and CDR2 are LNHDA and SQIVND (reference sequence). In DNA form, the CDR3 reads TGTGCCAGTAGTAAAGGACAGGGCTACGAGCAGTACTTC. As protein: CASSKGQGYEQYF. The entire variable domain, with the rest obtained from reference TRBV19 and TRBJ2-7, is as follows: DGGITQSPKYLFRKEGQNVTLSCEQNLNHDAMYWYRQDPGQGLRLIYYSQIVNDFQKGDIAEGYSVSREKKESFPLTVTSAQKNPTAFYLCASSKGQGYEQYFGPGTRLTVT.